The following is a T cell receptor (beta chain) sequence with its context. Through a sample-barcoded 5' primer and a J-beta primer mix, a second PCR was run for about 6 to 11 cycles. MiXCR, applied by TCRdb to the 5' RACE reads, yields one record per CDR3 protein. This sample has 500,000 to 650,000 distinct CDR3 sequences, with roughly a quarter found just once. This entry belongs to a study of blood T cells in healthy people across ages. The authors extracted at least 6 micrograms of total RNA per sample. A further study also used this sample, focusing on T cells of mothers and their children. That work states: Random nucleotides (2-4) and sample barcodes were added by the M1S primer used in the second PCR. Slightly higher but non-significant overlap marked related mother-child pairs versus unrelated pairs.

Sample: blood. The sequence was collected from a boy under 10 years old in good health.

The CDR3 region is CASSLEPNGNTEAFF. In nucleotides, the CDR3 is TGCGCCAGCAGCTTGGAACCTAACGGGAACACTGAAGCTTTCTTT. The V gene is TRBV5-1, the J gene TRBJ1-1; D gene ambiguous. Looked up from germline, CDR1 is SGHRS and CDR2 is YFSETQ. The length of the CDR3 is 15 residues. The V and J ends lost 0 bases and 1 base respectively, with 10 bases between them.